Here is one TCR beta chain with its context. Antigen unknown. The data stem from a study of blood T cells in healthy people across ages. Study-wide results and limits: A greater number of naive CD4+ cells and higher diversity distinguished long-lived donors from aged donors.

Next came a second PCR, run for roughly 6 to 11 cycles, which used a sample-barcoded 5' primer along with a J-beta primer mix. TCRdb recomputed calls from the 5' RACE reads with MiXCR, one row per CDR3 protein. Of around 1,700,000 distinct CDR3 sequences listed, 28% are singletons. Donors were healthy Caucasian individuals from Russia aged about 6 to 90. The sequence was obtained from a woman under 40 in good health. The material sequenced was blood.

CDR3 residues: CSARDLAETQYF. CDR3 nucleotide sequence: TGCAGTGCTAGAGATCTGGCGGAGACCCAGTACTTC. The chain is built from TRBV20-1 and TRBJ2-5; D gene uncertain. There are 12 residues in the CDR3. Germline V gene sequence: CDR1 DFQATT, CDR2 SNEGSKA (reference sequence). Deletions cut 0 bases from V and 5 bases from J, with 7 bases between.